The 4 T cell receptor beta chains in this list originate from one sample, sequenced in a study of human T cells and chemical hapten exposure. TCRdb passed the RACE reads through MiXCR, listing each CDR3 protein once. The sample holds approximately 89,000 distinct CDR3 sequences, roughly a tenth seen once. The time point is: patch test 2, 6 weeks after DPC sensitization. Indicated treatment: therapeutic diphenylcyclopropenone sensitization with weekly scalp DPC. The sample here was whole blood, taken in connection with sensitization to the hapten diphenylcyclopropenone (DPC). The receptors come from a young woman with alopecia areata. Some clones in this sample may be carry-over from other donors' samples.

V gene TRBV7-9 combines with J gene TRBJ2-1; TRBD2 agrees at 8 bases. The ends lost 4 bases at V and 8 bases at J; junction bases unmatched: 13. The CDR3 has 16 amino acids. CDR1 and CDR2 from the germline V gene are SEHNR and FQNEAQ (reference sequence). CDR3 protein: CASSWGRSGSTDEQFF. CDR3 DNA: TGTGCCAGCAGCTGGGGAAGGAGCGGGAGTACCGATGAGCAGTTCTTC.

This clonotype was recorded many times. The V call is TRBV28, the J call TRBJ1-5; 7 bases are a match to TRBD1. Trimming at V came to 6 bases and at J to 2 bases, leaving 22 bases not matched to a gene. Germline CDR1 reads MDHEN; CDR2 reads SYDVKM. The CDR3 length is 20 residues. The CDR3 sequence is CASRLRAGGSWDEGNQPQHF. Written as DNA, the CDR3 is TGTGCCAGCAGATTGCGGGCAGGGGGGTCCTGGGACGAGGGCAATCAGCCCCAGCATTTT.

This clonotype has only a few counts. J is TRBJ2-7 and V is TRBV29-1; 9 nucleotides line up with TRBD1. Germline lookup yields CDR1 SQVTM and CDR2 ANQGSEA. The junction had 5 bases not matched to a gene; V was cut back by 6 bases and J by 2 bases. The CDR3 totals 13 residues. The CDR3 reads CSVPGTGPYEQYF. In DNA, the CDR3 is TGCAGCGTGCCCGGGACAGGGCCCTACGAGCAGTACTTC.

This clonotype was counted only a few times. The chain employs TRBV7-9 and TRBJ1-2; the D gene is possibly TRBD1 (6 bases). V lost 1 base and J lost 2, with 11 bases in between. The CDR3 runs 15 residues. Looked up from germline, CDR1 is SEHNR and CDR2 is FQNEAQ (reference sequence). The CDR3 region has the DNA TGTGCCAGCAGCTTAGACGGGGGCCCCAACTATGGCTACACCTTC. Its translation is CASSLDGGPNYGYTF. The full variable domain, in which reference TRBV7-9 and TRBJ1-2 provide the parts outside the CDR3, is DTGVSQNPRHKITKRGQNVTFRCDPISEHNRLYWYRQTLGQGPEFLTYFQNEAQLEKSRLLSDRFSAERPKGSFSTLEIQRTEQGDSAMYLCASSLDGGPNYGYTFGSGTRLTVV.